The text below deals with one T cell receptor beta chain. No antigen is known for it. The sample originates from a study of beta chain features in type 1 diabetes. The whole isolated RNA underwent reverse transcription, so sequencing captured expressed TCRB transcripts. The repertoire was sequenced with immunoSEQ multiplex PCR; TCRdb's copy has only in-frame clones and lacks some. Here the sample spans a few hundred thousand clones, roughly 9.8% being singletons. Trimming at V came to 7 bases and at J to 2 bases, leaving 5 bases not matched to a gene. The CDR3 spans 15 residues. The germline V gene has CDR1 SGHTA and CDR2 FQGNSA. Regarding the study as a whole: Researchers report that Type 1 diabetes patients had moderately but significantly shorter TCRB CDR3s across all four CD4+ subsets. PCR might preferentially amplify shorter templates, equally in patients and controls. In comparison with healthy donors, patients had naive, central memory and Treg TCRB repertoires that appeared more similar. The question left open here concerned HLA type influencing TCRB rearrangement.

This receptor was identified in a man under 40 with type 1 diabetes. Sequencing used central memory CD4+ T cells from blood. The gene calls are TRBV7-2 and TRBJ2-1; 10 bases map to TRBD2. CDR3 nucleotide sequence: TGTGCCAGCACCCCTCTAGCGGGAGCCTACAATGAGCAGTTCTTC. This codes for CASTPLAGAYNEQFF.